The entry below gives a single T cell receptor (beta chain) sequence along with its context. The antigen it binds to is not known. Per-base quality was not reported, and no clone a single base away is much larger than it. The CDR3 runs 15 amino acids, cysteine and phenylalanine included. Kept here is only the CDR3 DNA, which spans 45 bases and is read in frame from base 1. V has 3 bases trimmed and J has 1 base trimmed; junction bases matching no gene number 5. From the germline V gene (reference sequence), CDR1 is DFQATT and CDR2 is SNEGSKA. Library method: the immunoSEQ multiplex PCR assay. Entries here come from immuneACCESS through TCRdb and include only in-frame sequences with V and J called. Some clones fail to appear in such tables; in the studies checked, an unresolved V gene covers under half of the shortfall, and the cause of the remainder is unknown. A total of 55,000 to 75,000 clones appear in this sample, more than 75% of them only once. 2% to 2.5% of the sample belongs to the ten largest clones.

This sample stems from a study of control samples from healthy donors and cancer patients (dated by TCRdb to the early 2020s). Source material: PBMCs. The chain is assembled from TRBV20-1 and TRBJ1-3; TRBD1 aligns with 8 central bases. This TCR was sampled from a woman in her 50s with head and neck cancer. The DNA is TGCAGTGCTAGTTCAACAGGGGGATCTGGAAACACCATATATTTT. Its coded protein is CSASSTGGSGNTIYF.